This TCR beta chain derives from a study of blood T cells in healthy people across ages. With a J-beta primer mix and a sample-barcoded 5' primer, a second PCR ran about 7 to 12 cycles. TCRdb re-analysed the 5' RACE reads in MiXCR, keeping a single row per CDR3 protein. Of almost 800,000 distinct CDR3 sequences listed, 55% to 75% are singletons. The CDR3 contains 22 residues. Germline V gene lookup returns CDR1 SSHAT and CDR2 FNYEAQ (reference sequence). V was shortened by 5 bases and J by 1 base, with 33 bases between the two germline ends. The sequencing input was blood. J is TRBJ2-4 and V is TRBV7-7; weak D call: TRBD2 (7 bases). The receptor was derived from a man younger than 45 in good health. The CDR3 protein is CASSDSITEPPGGGGAKNIQYF. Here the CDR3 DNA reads TGTGCCAGCAGCGACTCGATCACAGAACCACCTGGGGGAGGGGGGGCCAAAAACATTCAGTACTTC.